This T cell receptor (beta chain) is from a study of blood T cell repertoires in COVID-19. About the research overall: COVID-19 samples, acute and convalescent, were from the United States, Italy and Spain. T cells, B-cell-depleted T cells, or PBMCs supplied cDNA or gDNA.

V lost 0 bases to trimming and J lost 4 bases, with 2 bases between them. This CDR3 region has 12 residues. Germline V gives CDR1 SGHDT, CDR2 YYEEEE. As handled by the study authors: Reference gene primer amplification gave nucleated cell count estimates. Sequencing was performed with immunoSEQ multiplex PCR; in TCRdb, only in-frame clones are kept and a portion is missing. D and trimming were read from the DNA, whereas the V and J calls and clone size are those reported in that table. This repertoire shows fewer than 200,000 clones, about 80% found once; its top ten account for 7% to 10%. V usage is TRBV5-6 and J usage is TRBJ2-1; no definite D call. Sequences were obtained from peripheral blood. The TCR was taken from a man in his fifties or sixties with acute or convalescent COVID-19. The DNA for the CDR3 is TGTGCCAGCAGCTTGGCGTACAATGAGCAGTTCTTC. Its translation is CASSLAYNEQFF.